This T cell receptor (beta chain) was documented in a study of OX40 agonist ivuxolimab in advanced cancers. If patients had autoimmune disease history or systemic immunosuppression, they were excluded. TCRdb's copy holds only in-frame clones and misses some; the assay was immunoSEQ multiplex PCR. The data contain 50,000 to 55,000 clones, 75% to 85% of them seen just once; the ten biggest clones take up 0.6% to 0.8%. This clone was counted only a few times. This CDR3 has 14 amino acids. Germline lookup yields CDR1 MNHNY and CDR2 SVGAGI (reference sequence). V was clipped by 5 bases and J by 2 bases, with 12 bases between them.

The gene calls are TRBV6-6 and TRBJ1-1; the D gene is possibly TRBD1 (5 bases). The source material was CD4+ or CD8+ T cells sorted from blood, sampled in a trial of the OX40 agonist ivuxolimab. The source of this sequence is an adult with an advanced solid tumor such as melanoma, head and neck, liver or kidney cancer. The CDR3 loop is CASSMAGPNTEAFF. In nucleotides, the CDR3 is TGTGCCAGCAGTATGGCAGGGCCAAACACTGAAGCTTTCTTT.